These T cell receptor beta chains were read from a single sample in a study of blood T cell repertoires in COVID-19. Profiled with immunoSEQ multiplex PCR; TCRdb holds only in-frame clones, not every one. Altogether 190,000 or so clones are present, roughly 82% being singletons, with the ten largest covering around 8.6%. The sample comprised PBMCs or T cells enriched from blood (not recorded which). The receptors here all came from a woman aged 25 to 39 who had recovered from COVID-19. Each CDR3 is given with its conserved first and last residue. The D gene is left open where the match is weak. Expanded clones are given a class, and other clones once, few, many or no size at all.

cdr3_nt cdr3_aa j_call clone_size v_call d_call cdr3_length
TGTGCCAGCAGTCATACTACTAGCGGGACTACCTACGAGCAGTACTTC CASSHTTSGTTYEQYF TRBJ2-7 NA TRBV5-8 TRBD2 16
TGTGCCAGCAGCCACTCAGGTGGCTACACCTTC CASSHSGGYTF TRBJ1-2 NA TRBV3-1/TRBV3-2 NA 11
TGTGCCAGCAGCTTGGACTTCCGGGCTCCTGAAGCTTTCTTT CASSLDFRAPEAFF TRBJ1-1 NA TRBV11-2 NA 14
TGTGCCACCAGTGATTCTAGGGGGCTGAATGGCTACACCTTC CATSDSRGLNGYTF TRBJ1-2 NA TRBV24-1 TRBD1 14
TGTGCCAGCAGCTTAGGAATGGGGAGAGTTGAAGCTTTCTTT CASSLGMGRVEAFF TRBJ1-1 NA TRBV13 NA 14
TGCGCCAGCAGCACCCTTAGCGGGAGCGGTTACGAGCAGTACTTC CASSTLSGSGYEQYF TRBJ2-7 NA TRBV5-1 TRBD2 15
TGTGCCAGCAGCCTGACGGCGGGGGGCCTTCCCTTTTATGAGCAGTTCTTC CASSLTAGGLPFYEQFF TRBJ2-1 once TRBV11-2 TRBD2 17
TGTGCCAGCAGTCTGGGAGGGGCTCCCTCCTACGAGCAGTACTTC CASSLGGAPSYEQYF TRBJ2-7 NA TRBV28 TRBD2 15
TGTGCCAGCAGCCTCTTTAGGCCGGGACTCCACACAGATACGCAGTATTTT CASSLFRPGLHTDTQYF TRBJ2-3 NA TRBV14 NA 17
TGTGCCAGCAGTTTGGAGACTTTTTCACCCCTCCACTTT CASSLETFSPLHF TRBJ1-6 NA TRBV28 NA 13
TGTGCCAGCAGTGCGGGGGGCGCACGGTCTAATGAAAAACTGTTTTTT CASSAGGARSNEKLFF TRBJ1-4 NA TRBV28 NA 16
TGTGCCAGCAGTCCCGGGACAGGGAACTACGAGCAGTACTTC CASSPGTGNYEQYF TRBJ2-7 once TRBV28 TRBD1 14
TGTGCCAGCAGCCTAGGACTAGCGGGGTACTACGAGCAGTACTTC CASSLGLAGYYEQYF TRBJ2-7 once TRBV27 TRBD2 15
TGTGCCAGCAGCTCCTATGCGGCAGGGGGTGGAAACACCATATATTTT CASSSYAAGGGNTIYF TRBJ1-3 once TRBV11-2 TRBD1 16
TGTGCCAGCAGTCCCCTCGTAGCGGGAGACTACGAGCAGTACTTC CASSPLVAGDYEQYF TRBJ2-7 NA TRBV28 TRBD2 15
TGTGCCAGCCTAGGGACAGGGGATGGCTACACCTTC CASLGTGDGYTF TRBJ1-2 NA TRBV2 TRBD1 12
TGTGCCAGCAACCAGGGGGGAGGTAATGAAAAACTGTTTTTT CASNQGGGNEKLFF TRBJ1-4 NA TRBV9 TRBD1 14
TGTGCCAGCAGCTTGGATATCAGAAGGAGCTCCTATAATTCACCCCTCCACTTT CASSLDIRRSSYNSPLHF TRBJ1-6 NA TRBV5-8 NA 18
TGTGCCAGCAGTTCTTGGCAGGCACTGACCTACAATGAGCAGTTCTTC CASSSWQALTYNEQFF TRBJ2-1 NA TRBV2 NA 16
TGTGCCAGCAGACAGGACAGGGAGGAACTGTTTTTT CASRQDREELFF TRBJ1-4 few TRBV6-5 TRBD1 12
TGTGCCAGCAGTGCGTTGGACAGGGCTGGCTATGGCTACACCTTC CASSALDRAGYGYTF TRBJ1-2 NA TRBV25-1 TRBD1 15
TGCAGCGTTGCTACAGGAAAAACCTACGAGCAGTACTTC CSVATGKTYEQYF TRBJ2-7 NA TRBV29-1 NA 13
TGTGCCAGCAGTCTTCCCGGACAGGGACAAGATGACGAGCAGTACTTC CASSLPGQGQDDEQYF TRBJ2-7 NA TRBV5-6 TRBD1 16
TGTGCCAGCTCACCACCTACAGGGGGTAACTCACCCCTCCACTTT CASSPPTGGNSPLHF TRBJ1-6 NA TRBV18 TRBD1 15
TGTGCCAGCAGTTTACCCGGGACAGATACGCAGTATTTT CASSLPGTDTQYF TRBJ2-3 many TRBV28 NA 13
TGTGCCTGTGAGCGGGTTCGTTATGGCTACACCTTC CACERVRYGYTF TRBJ1-2 NA TRBV30 NA 12
TGCGCCAGCAGCTTGCGGTCGCCGGGACAGGCCACCGGGGAGCTGTTTTTT CASSLRSPGQATGELFF TRBJ2-2 NA TRBV5-1 TRBD1 17
TGTGCCATCCGACAGGTCAATCAGCCCCAGCATTTT CAIRQVNQPQHF TRBJ1-5 NA TRBV28 NA 12
TGTGCCAGCAGTGAAGGACAGAGCTCCTACAATGAGCAGTTCTTC CASSEGQSSYNEQFF TRBJ2-1 once TRBV2 NA 15
TGTGCCAGTACCGGGACAGGGGGGGAGACCCAGTACTTC CASTGTGGETQYF TRBJ2-5 NA TRBV19 TRBD1 13
TGTGCCAGCAGTTGGACACAAAACAATGAGCAGTTCTTC CASSWTQNNEQFF TRBJ2-1 NA TRBV27 NA 13